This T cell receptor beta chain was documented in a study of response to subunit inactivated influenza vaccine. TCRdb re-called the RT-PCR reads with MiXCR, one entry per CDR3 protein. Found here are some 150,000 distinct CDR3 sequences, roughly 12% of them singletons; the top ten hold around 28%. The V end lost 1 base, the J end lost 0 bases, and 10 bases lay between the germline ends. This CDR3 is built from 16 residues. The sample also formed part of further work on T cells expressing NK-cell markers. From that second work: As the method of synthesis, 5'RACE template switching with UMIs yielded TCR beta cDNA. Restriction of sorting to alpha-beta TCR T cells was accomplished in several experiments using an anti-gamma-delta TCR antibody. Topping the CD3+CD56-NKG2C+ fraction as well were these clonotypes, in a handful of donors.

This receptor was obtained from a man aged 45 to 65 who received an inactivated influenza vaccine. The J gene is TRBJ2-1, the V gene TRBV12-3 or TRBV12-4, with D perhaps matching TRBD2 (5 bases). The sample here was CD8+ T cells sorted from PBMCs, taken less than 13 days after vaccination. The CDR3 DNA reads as TGTGCCAGCAGTTTAGGAGGGCCTAGCTCCTACAATGAGCAGTTCTTC. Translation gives CASSLGGPSSYNEQFF.